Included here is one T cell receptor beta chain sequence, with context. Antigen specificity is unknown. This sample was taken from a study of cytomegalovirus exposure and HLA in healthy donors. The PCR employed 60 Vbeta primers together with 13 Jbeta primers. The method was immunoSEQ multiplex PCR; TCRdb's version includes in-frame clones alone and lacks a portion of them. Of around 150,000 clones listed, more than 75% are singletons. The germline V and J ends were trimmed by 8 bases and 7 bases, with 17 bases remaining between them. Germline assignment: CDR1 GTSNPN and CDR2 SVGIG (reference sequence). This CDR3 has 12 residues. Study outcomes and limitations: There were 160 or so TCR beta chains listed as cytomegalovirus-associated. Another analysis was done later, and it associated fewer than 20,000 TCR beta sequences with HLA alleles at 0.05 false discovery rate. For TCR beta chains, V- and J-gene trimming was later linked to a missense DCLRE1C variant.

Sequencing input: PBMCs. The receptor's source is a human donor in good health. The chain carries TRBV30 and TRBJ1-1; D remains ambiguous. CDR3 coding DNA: TGTGCCGCCGCCCACCAAACAGTTGAAGCTTTCTTT. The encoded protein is CAAAHQTVEAFF.